This T cell receptor (beta chain) was profiled in a study of cytomegalovirus exposure and HLA in healthy donors. Broader study findings: For cytomegalovirus status, the classifier reportedly gave diagnoses with high specificity and sensitivity. Several of the most significant clusters were apparently associated with common viral pathogens in a later analysis.

PCR amplification relied on 60 Vbeta primers (plus 13 Jbeta primers). In the source study's methods: An analysis performed later counted about 80 million unique TCR beta chains (around 10 million of them shared). TCRdb's table, derived via immunoSEQ multiplex PCR, lists solely in-frame clones and lacks some. The V and J calls and clone size are taken from that table; D and trimming were inferred from the DNA. The sample has some 210,000 clones, roughly 80% seen once. The study sampled nominally healthy donors, though unrecorded immune exposures were likely. Of note for this clone: What it recognizes is unknown.

V was pared by 3 bases and J by 3 bases, with 6 bases between. The CDR3 sequence is 12 residues long. Germline V CDR1 and CDR2: SGHAT, FQDESV (reference sequence). V gene TRBV11-1 combines with J gene TRBJ2-7; D not resolved. The clonotype originates from a woman aged 30 to 39 in good health and CMV-seropositive. Specimen: PBMCs. The CDR3 region has the DNA TGTGCCAGCAGCTTCGCGCTCTACGAGCAGTACTTC. This translates into CASSFALYEQYF. The variable domain in full, completed from reference TRBV11-1 and TRBJ2-7, reads EAEVAQSPRYKITEKSQAVAFWCDPISGHATLYWYRQILGQGPELLVQFQDESVVDDSQLPKDRFSAERLKGVDSTLKIQPAELGDSAMYLCASSFALYEQYFGPGTRLTVT.